The clone carrying this T cell receptor beta chain was recorded once. These data come from a study of CD8 T cells in Susac syndrome. V dropped 3 bases and J dropped 6 bases, with 16 bases sitting between them. The CDR3 has 14 residues. Germline V gene lookup returns CDR1 DFQATT and CDR2 SNEGSKA (reference sequence). Roughly 0.45 to 1 ug RNA was reverse transcribed with random hexamers. Across 54 Vbeta and 13 Jbeta, immunoSEQ multiplex PCR amplified TCR beta CDR3. Via MiXCR, TCRdb re-called the immunoSEQ multiplex PCR reads, giving one row per CDR3 protein. The table has about 76,000 distinct CDR3 sequences, roughly 91% seen once.

The origin of this receptor is a human donor with multiple sclerosis. V usage is TRBV20-1 and J usage is TRBJ2-3; D perhaps matches TRBD2 (5 bases). Sequencing was carried out using CD8+ T cells from PBMCs. CDR3 nucleotide sequence: TGCAGTGCTAGTTGGCCCCTATGGGAGGATACGCAGTATTTT. Translated, it gives CSASWPLWEDTQYF.